One sample yielded the 21 T cell receptor beta chains listed below, sequenced in a study of T cell clusters in autoimmune cytopenias (dated 2019 in TCRdb). Sequencing relied on an Illumina MiSeq. TRB rearrangements were amplified by multiplex PCR using a touch-down protocol with TRB-A and TRB-B primer pools mixed in one tube. TCRdb reprocessed the public reads and reports one entry per CDR3 protein sequence, without DNA. This sample's table contains roughly 10,000 distinct CDR3 sequences. The ten largest clones take up over 20% of the sample. For each sample, TRB amplification used 250 to 300 ng of peripheral blood genomic DNA, equal to about 37,000 genome equivalents. These data also featured in a second study, about T cell repertoires in aging, cancer and after chemotherapy.

Sequencing was done on a sample of peripheral blood. Receptors were obtained from a human donor in good health.

The chain has TRBV24-1 and TRBJ2-5; the TRBD1 assignment by TCRdb is unverifiable without DNA. Germline assignment: CDR1 KGHDR and CDR2 SFDVKD. The length of the CDR3 is 12 residues. The CDR3 loop is CATSGQGETQYF.

This sequence joins TRBV7-2 and TRBJ2-2; TCRdb's D call, TRBD1, is unchecked because there is no DNA. The CDR3 consists of 15 residues. CDR1 is SGHTA and CDR2 is FQGNSA in the germline V gene. The CDR3 reads CASSEPGGPTGELFF.

The chain employs TRBV5-6 and TRBJ1-2; TCRdb's D call of TRBD1 is untestable without DNA. This CDR3 spans 15 amino acids. Germline lookup yields CDR1 SGHDT and CDR2 YYEEEE. The CDR3 loop reads CASSPTGTGGIGYTF.

The chain links TRBV20-1 to TRBJ1-5; TCRdb lists TRBD1, though no DNA is available to test this call. The CDR3 is made up of 15 amino acids. Germline V gives CDR1 DFQATT, CDR2 SNEGSKA (reference sequence). The CDR3 loop is CSAPKAPGHNQPQHF.

The V and J genes are TRBV7-9 and TRBJ1-6. From germline, CDR1 is SEHNR and CDR2 FQNEAQ (reference sequence). This CDR3 comprises 13 residues. CDR3 sequence reads: CASSVRGNSPLHF. The full variable domain, its missing parts supplied by reference TRBV7-9 and TRBJ1-6, is DTGVSQNPRHKITKRGQNVTFRCDPISEHNRLYWYRQTLGQGPEFLTYFQNEAQLEKSRLLSDRFSAERPKGSFSTLEIQRTEQGDSAMYLCASSVRGNSPLHFGNGTRLTVT.

Frequency places this clonotype as medium-sized. The gene calls are TRBV5-4 and TRBJ1-2. Germline V gene lookup returns CDR1 SGHNT and CDR2 YYREEE (reference sequence). The CDR3 has 15 amino acids. CDR3 sequence reads: CASTPIEGPAGGYTF.

The genes are TRBV6-6 and TRBJ1-3. Per the germline V gene, CDR1 is MNHNY and CDR2 is SVGAGI (reference sequence). The CDR3 runs to 14 residues. The CDR3 loop is CASSYSTVGNTIYF.

The chain employs TRBV5-6 and TRBJ2-7; TCRdb's D gene call, TRBD1, goes unchecked for lack of DNA. This CDR3 region has 12 residues. Per the germline V gene, CDR1 is SGHDT and CDR2 is YYEEEE. CDR3 sequence: CASSKQGWEQYF.

V usage is TRBV6-5 and J usage is TRBJ2-7; without DNA, the TCRdb call of TRBD1 cannot be checked. The germline V gene encodes CDR1 MNHEY and CDR2 SVGAGI. The CDR3 runs 13 residues. The CDR3 sequence: CASQGILSYEQYF.

This rearrangement joins TRBV5-4 to TRBJ1-6; TCRdb lists TRBD1, though no DNA is available to test this call. CDR1 SGHNT and CDR2 YYREEE come from the germline V gene (reference sequence). The CDR3 totals 15 residues. The CDR3 is CASRDARKGNSPLHF.

The chain recombines TRBV5-1 with TRBJ2-6. Per the germline V gene, CDR1 is SGHRS and CDR2 is YFSETQ. The CDR3 is 15 residues long. The CDR3 is CASSSGRAGANVLTF.

The chain has TRBV10-3 and TRBJ1-1; TCRdb's D call, TRBD1, is unchecked because there is no DNA. The CDR3 runs to 17 residues. CDR1 and CDR2 from the germline V gene are ENHRY and SYGVKD. The CDR3 loop is CAISESLGGTGNTEAFF.

The rearrangement joins TRBV6-1 to TRBJ1-5; TCRdb gives TRBD1 as the D gene, but with no DNA this cannot be confirmed. The CDR3 totals 13 residues. From germline, CDR1 is MNHNS and CDR2 SASEGT. The CDR3 here is CASSGPYNQPQHF.

The V gene is TRBV20-1, the J gene TRBJ2-2; the TCRdb call, TRBD1, lacks DNA for checking. Looked up from germline, CDR1 is DFQATT and CDR2 is SNEGSKA (reference sequence). CDR3 size: 15 residues. The chain's CDR3 is CSATGQGANTGELFF.

The chain has TRBV6-1 and TRBJ1-4. This CDR3 comprises 16 residues. The V gene's germline CDR1 is MNHNS and CDR2 SASEGT. The CDR3 here is CASSYSNPSFYEKLFF.

The V gene is TRBV7-2, the J gene TRBJ2-3; the TRBD2 assignment by TCRdb is unverifiable without DNA. CDR3 length equals 17 residues. Germline values: CDR1 SGHTA, CDR2 FQGNSA. The CDR3 region is CASSKALSSGKTDTQYF. Using reference TRBV7-2 and TRBJ2-3 for the parts outside the CDR3, the full variable domain is GAGVSQSPSNKVTEKGKDVELRCDPISGHTALYWYRQSLGQGLEFLIYFQGNSAPDKSGLPSDRFSAERTGGSVSTLTIQRTQQEDSAVYLCASSKALSSGKTDTQYFGPGTRLTVL.

J is TRBJ1-2 and V is TRBV6-2 or TRBV6-3; TCRdb reports TRBD1, a call that lacks DNA to check it against. Germline CDR1 reads MNHEY; CDR2 reads SVGEGT. The CDR3 runs to 14 residues. The CDR3 here is CASSFYAQGGGYTF.

This sequence joins TRBV30 and TRBJ2-3; TCRdb's D gene call, TRBD1, goes unchecked for lack of DNA. This CDR3 region has 14 residues. Germline CDR1 is GTSNPN and CDR2 is SVGIG (reference sequence). CDR3 protein: CAWRAGSPMDTQYF.

Measured by frequency, this clonotype is medium-sized (0.01 to 0.1%). The chain recombines TRBV18 with TRBJ1-2; TCRdb lists TRBD1, though no DNA is available to test this call. The CDR3 sequence is 18 residues long. Per the germline V gene, CDR1 is KGHSH and CDR2 is LQKENI. CDR3 sequence: CASSPPRGGDTTNYGYTF.

This chain connects TRBV7-9 to TRBJ1-1; TCRdb calls TRBD1, which cannot be checked without DNA. The CDR3 is 12 amino acids. Germline assignment: CDR1 SEHNR and CDR2 FQNEAQ (reference sequence). The CDR3 is CASSSTGAEAFF.

The CDR3 reads CASSFGRNTIYF. J is TRBJ1-3 and V is TRBV12-3 or TRBV12-4. The CDR3 loop spans 12 amino acids.